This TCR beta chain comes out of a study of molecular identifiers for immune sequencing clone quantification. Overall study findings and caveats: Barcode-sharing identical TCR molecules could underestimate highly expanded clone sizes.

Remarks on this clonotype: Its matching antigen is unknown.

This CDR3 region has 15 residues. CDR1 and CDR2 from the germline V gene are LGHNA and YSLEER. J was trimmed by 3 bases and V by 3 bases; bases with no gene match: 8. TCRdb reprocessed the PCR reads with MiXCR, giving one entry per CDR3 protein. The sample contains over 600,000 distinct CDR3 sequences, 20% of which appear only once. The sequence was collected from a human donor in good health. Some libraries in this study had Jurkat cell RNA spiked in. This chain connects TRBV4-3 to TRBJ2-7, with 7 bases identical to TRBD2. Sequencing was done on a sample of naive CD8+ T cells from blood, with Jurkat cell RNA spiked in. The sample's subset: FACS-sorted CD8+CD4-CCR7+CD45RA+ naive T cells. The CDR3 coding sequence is TGCGCCAGCAGCCAGGGGAGGGAGTCAGGCTACGAGCAGTACTTC. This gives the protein CASSQGRESGYEQYF.